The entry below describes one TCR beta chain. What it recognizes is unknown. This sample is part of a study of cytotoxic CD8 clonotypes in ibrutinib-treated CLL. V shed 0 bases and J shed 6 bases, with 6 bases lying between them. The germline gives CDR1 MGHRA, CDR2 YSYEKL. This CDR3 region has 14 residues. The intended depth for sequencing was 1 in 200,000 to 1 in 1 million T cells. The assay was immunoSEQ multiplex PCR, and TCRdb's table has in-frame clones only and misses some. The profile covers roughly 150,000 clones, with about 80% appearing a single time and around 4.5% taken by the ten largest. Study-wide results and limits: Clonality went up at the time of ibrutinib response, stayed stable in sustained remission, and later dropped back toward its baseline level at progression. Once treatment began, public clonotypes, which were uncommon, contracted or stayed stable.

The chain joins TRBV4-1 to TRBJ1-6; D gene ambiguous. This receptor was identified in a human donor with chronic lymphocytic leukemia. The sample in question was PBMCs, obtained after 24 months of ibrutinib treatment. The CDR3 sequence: CASSQDSSNSPLHF. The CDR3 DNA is TGCGCCAGCAGCCAAGACTCGAGTAATTCACCCCTCCACTTT.